These 23 T cell receptor beta chains came from one sample sequenced in a study of shared clonotypes between healthy human individuals. The table came from immunoSEQ multiplex PCR; TCRdb's copy has only in-frame clones and leaves some out. The data hold 600,000 to 750,000 clones, with roughly 91% observed a single time. The sample comprised memory CD8+ T cells from PBMCs. Subset indicated: CD45RO+ cells pooled with CCR7-negative TemRA cells. Receptors were obtained from a man between 18 and 35 years old in good health. Some clones in this sample may be carry-over from other donors' samples.

The V call is TRBV7-2, the J call TRBJ2-6; 8 positions match TRBD2. There are 17 residues in the CDR3. Trimming at V came to 1 base and at J to 2 bases, leaving 4 bases not matched to a gene. Germline V gives CDR1 SGHTA, CDR2 FQGNSA. In nucleotides, the CDR3 is TGTGCCAGCAGCTTAGGCGGGAGGACACCTGGGGCCAACGTCCTGACTTTC. Translated, it gives CASSLGGRTPGANVLTF.

This clone was recorded once. This sequence joins TRBV27 and TRBJ2-7; unclear D gene. CDR3 length: 14 residues. V dropped 8 bases and J dropped 1 base, with 15 bases sitting between them. Germline lookup yields CDR1 MNHEY and CDR2 SMNVEV (reference sequence). CDR3 nucleotides: TGTGCCAGCTCCCCCGACATCCGTTCCTACGAGCAGTACTTC. It encodes CASSPDIRSYEQYF.

The sample holds a few counts of this clone. The J gene is TRBJ2-2, the V gene TRBV27, with D perhaps TRBD1 (6 bases). Germline CDR1 MNHEY, CDR2 SMNVEV (reference sequence). V lost 2 bases, J lost 6 bases, and 16 bases lay in between. The CDR3 has 16 amino acids. CDR3 sequence reads: CASSLRAGARAGELFF. The DNA of the CDR3 is TGTGCCAGCAGTTTACGGGCAGGGGCGCGAGCCGGGGAGCTGTTTTTT.

The CDR3 here is CASSVPEGNTEAFF. The CDR3 DNA reads TGTGCCAGCAGCGTCCCGGAGGGGAACACTGAAGCTTTCTTT. V gene TRBV7-8 combines with J gene TRBJ1-1; D is ambiguous. The germline V and J ends were trimmed by 5 bases and 1 base, with 11 bases remaining between them. Germline V gene data show CDR1 as SGHVS and CDR2 as FQNEAQ. The CDR3 contains 14 residues.

Concerning this clone: Additional DNA sequences in this sample encode the identical CDR3. The rearrangement links TRBV6-5 to TRBJ2-5, with 7 positions matching TRBD1. The CDR3 has 13 residues. With 3 bases clipped from V and 4 bases from J, the junction kept 2 bases outside the gene matches. Germline CDR1 and CDR2: MNHEY and SVGAGI. CDR3 sequence (DNA): TGTGCCAGCAGTTATAGGGGGCTAGAGACCCAGTACTTC. It yields the protein CASSYRGLETQYF.

This sequence joins TRBV27 and TRBJ2-1, with D possibly matching TRBD2 (6 bases). The CDR3 runs to 15 residues. V gave up 3 bases and J gave up 4 bases, with 13 bases separating them. CDR1 and CDR2 from the germline V gene are MNHEY and SMNVEV (reference sequence). The chain's CDR3 is CASSFGGNPYNEQFF. The CDR3 DNA reads as TGTGCCAGCAGTTTTGGCGGGAACCCTTACAATGAGCAGTTCTTC.

This clone was counted between two and nine times. This chain uses TRBV30 with TRBJ1-5, with D unclear. From germline, CDR1 is GTSNPN and CDR2 SVGIG (reference sequence). Trimming took 0 bases from V and 5 from J, leaving 8 bases between them. The CDR3 totals 13 residues. CDR3 in DNA: TGTGCCTGGAGTGTATTCATACATCAGCCCCAGCATTTT. Its protein product is CAWSVFIHQPQHF.

The chain couples TRBV29-1 to TRBJ1-2; D call uncertain. The length of the CDR3 is 12 residues. V gave up 5 bases and J gave up 4 bases, with 11 bases separating them. CDR1 and CDR2 from the germline V gene are SQVTM and ANQGSEA. In nucleotides, the CDR3 is TGCAGCGTTTCTGACGGCTTCTATGGCTACACCTTC. Translated, it gives CSVSDGFYGYTF.

The chain joins TRBV5-1 to TRBJ1-5; D gene unclear. Trimming shortened V by 4 bases and J by 2 bases, and 13 bases separated the two germline ends. The germline gives CDR1 SGHRS, CDR2 YFSETQ. This CDR3 has 15 amino acids. CDR3 region: CASSEDPQGNQPQHF. As DNA, the CDR3 is TGCGCCAGCAGCGAGGACCCGCAGGGCAATCAGCCCCAGCATTTT.

The rearrangement uses TRBV9 and TRBJ2-1, with TRBD1 identical over 7 bases. V was clipped by 3 bases and J by 0 bases; unmatched bases: 9. Germline V gene data show CDR1 as SGDLS and CDR2 as YYNGEE. The CDR3 runs to 17 residues. This CDR3 is CASSGQGGWSSYNEQFF. CDR3 nucleotides: TGTGCCAGCAGCGGACAGGGTGGGTGGAGCTCCTACAATGAGCAGTTCTTC.

The V call is TRBV6-1, the J call TRBJ2-7, with D perhaps TRBD2 (6 bases). The CDR3 loop spans 14 amino acids. Germline V gene sequence: CDR1 MNHNS, CDR2 SASEGT. V dropped 4 bases and J dropped 2 bases, with 12 bases sitting between them. In DNA, the CDR3 is TGTGCCAGCAGTGGCCCTAGCGTCACCTACGAGCAGTACTTC. It is translated as CASSGPSVTYEQYF.

This CDR3 reads CASSFRDRVGQPQHF. CDR3 DNA: TGTGCCAGCAGCTTCAGAGACAGGGTAGGTCAGCCCCAGCATTTT. This rearrangement joins TRBV5-6 to TRBJ1-5; 7 bases align to TRBD1. There are 15 residues in the CDR3. Germline lookup yields CDR1 SGHDT and CDR2 YYEEEE. Trimming at V came to 2 bases and at J to 6 bases, leaving 8 bases not matched to a gene.

The chain combines TRBV6-5 with TRBJ1-1, with D unresolved. The germline V and J ends were trimmed by 0 bases and 6 bases, with 14 bases remaining between them. The V gene's germline CDR1 is MNHEY and CDR2 SVGAGI. The CDR3 sequence is 15 residues long. CDR3 in amino acids: CASSYSLRGSAEAFF. As DNA, the CDR3 is TGTGCCAGCAGTTACTCGTTAAGAGGGTCGGCTGAAGCTTTCTTT.

Only a few counts were recorded for this clone. The identical CDR3 is also encoded by other nucleotide sequences in the sample. CDR3 amino acids: CASSQEPGLAAYEQYF. In nucleotides, the CDR3 is TGCGCCAGCAGCCAAGAACCCGGGCTAGCGGCCTACGAGCAGTACTTC. The chain uses TRBV4-1 and TRBJ2-7; 7 nucleotides match TRBD2. Looked up from germline, CDR1 is MGHRA and CDR2 is YSYEKL. The CDR3 runs to 16 residues. J gave up 2 bases and V 0 bases, and 7 bases lay outside the gene matches.

This rearrangement joins TRBV28 to TRBJ2-3, with a tentative D call TRBD1 (6 bases). Looked up from germline, CDR1 is MDHEN and CDR2 is SYDVKM. This CDR3 has 13 residues. Deletions cut 7 bases from V and 4 bases from J, with 12 bases between. The CDR3 nucleotides read TGTGCCAGCACCCCCAGGGGTCCAGATACGCAGTATTTT. It yields the protein CASTPRGPDTQYF. Supplemented by reference TRBV28 and TRBJ2-3, the full variable domain reads DVKVTQSSRYLVKRTGEKVFLECVQDMDHENMFWYRQDPGLGLRLIYFSYDVKMKEKGDIPEGYSVSREKKERFSLILESASTNQTSMYLCASTPRGPDTQYFGPGTRLTVL.

This clone was detected once. The chain links TRBV5-6 to TRBJ2-6; no clear D gene. The CDR3 totals 14 residues. Germline V lookup: CDR1 SGHDT, CDR2 YYEEEE. V was cut by 3 bases and J by 0 bases, with 4 bases left in between. CDR3 nucleotide sequence: TGTGCCAGCAGCTATTCCTCTGGGGCCAACGTCCTGACTTTC. Translated: CASSYSSGANVLTF.

V gene TRBV21-1 combines with J gene TRBJ2-7; the D segment call TRBD2 is taken from the table without a DNA check. TRBV21-1 is a pseudogene. The CDR3 is 17 residues long. In nucleotides, the CDR3 is TGTGCCAGCAGCGCACAAAAGCCAGGACTATACACCTACGAGCAGTACTTC. This encodes CASSAQKPGLYTYEQYF.

CDR3 residues: CSAAEYNEQFF. The CDR3 region has the DNA TGCAGTGCCGCCGAGTACAATGAGCAGTTCTTC. The gene calls are TRBV20-1 and TRBJ2-1; D gene unclear. CDR1 DFQATT and CDR2 SNEGSKA come from the germline V gene (reference sequence). The CDR3 contains 11 residues. Trimming took off 6 bases at V and 4 bases at J, with 7 bases between the two ends.

The chain links TRBV7-2 to TRBJ2-7; 7 nucleotides match TRBD2. The germline V gene has CDR1 SGHTA and CDR2 FQGNSA. This CDR3 contains 12 residues. Trimming cost V 5 bases and J 7 bases; bases outside gene matches: 5. The DNA of the CDR3 is TGTGCCAGCAGCCTAGGACTAGGGGAGCAGTACTTC. This encodes CASSLGLGEQYF.

The V call is TRBV27, the J call TRBJ1-3; maybe TRBD1 (5 bases). The CDR3 consists of 14 residues. Trimming shortened V by 2 bases and J by 11 bases, and 16 bases separated the two germline ends. CDR1 and CDR2 from the germline V gene are MNHEY and SMNVEV (reference sequence). The CDR3 region has the DNA TGTGCCAGCAGTTTAGTAGGGAGTGACAGCCCCATATATTTT. Translating gives CASSLVGSDSPIYF.

J is TRBJ1-5 and V is TRBV18; 8 bases match TRBD1. The V gene's germline CDR1 is KGHSH and CDR2 LQKENI. The CDR3 loop spans 15 amino acids. V was clipped by 3 bases and J by 4 bases; unmatched bases: 5. The CDR3 DNA sequence: TGTGCCAGCTCACCGCGGGACAGGCCGAATCAGCCCCAGCATTTT. It translates to CASSPRDRPNQPQHF.

The chain employs TRBV6-1 and TRBJ2-5; tentatively, D is TRBD1 (5 bases). The germline CDR1 and CDR2 sequences are MNHNS and SASEGT. The germline V and J ends were trimmed by 1 base and 1 base, with 13 bases remaining between them. CDR3 length: 16 amino acids. CDR3 sequence (DNA): TGTGCCAGCAGTGAAGTTGCAGGGTGGAGCCAAGAGACCCAGTACTTC. Protein sequence: CASSEVAGWSQETQYF.

This clone was observed a few times. The chain employs TRBV6-4 and TRBJ1-2; TRBD1 matches at 8 bases. The V segment lost 3 bases and the J segment 4 bases; nucleotides outside the gene matches: 10. CDR1 MRHNA and CDR2 SNTAGT come from the germline V gene. The CDR3 loop spans 16 amino acids. Here the CDR3 DNA reads TGTGCCAGCAGTGAAGCTGCCGGACAGGGCGGCTATGGCTACACCTTC. Its protein is CASSEAAGQGGYGYTF.